This section outlines one T cell receptor (beta chain) sequence together with its context. Time point: baseline, week 1 (first vaccination visit). Noted treatment: pre-vaccination baseline after standard-of-care therapy. Trimming took 3 bases from V and 3 from J, leaving 14 bases between them. CDR1 and CDR2 (germline): SEHNR, FQNEAQ (reference sequence). The CDR3 runs 15 residues. The source of the sample is a study of a mutant IDH1 vaccine in newly diagnosed glioma. Turning to the study itself: Those enrolled had earlier been treated with radiotherapy, temozolomide, or both, mostly both.

Profiling relied on immunoSEQ multiplex PCR, and the TCRdb table lists in-frame clones only, not all of them. The sample holds 90,000 to 95,000 clones, 83% seen once. The sequencing here drew on PBMCs, taken from a glioma patient treated with radiotherapy, temozolomide or both. The rearrangement uses TRBV7-9 and TRBJ1-2, with D unclear. The sequence came from a woman aged 45-65 years with glioma. CDR3 loop: CASSFFGEADYGYTF. The CDR3 DNA follows: TGTGCCAGCAGCTTTTTCGGGGAGGCGGACTATGGCTACACCTTC.